The sequence of this TCR beta chain was determined in a study of blood T cell repertoires in COVID-19. Overall study: The United States, Italy and Spain supplied acute and convalescent COVID-19 samples. T cells, B-cell-depleted T cells, or PBMCs supplied cDNA or gDNA.

Under the authors' procedure: Reference gene primer amplification yielded estimated nucleated cell counts. This table comes from immunoSEQ multiplex PCR, and its TCRdb copy is limited to in-frame clones, with some not included. V, J and clone size are those of that table, while D and trimming were read from the DNA. Among 250,000 to 300,000 clones listed, 80% to 90% were seen once. Germline CDR1 is LGHNT and CDR2 is FRNRAP. This CDR3 region has 14 residues. V lost 5 bases and J lost 5, with 15 bases in between. This chain connects TRBV12-5 to TRBJ2-5; D may be TRBD2 (6 bases). Material: peripheral blood. The receptor's source is a woman aged 40 to 49 who had recovered from COVID-19. Here the CDR3 reads CASGPHPGVETQYF. Here the CDR3 DNA reads TGTGCTAGTGGTCCCCACCCGGGGGTCGAGACCCAGTACTTC. Full variable domain (missing parts from reference TRBV12-5 and TRBJ2-5): DARVTQTPRHKVTEMGQEVTMRCQPILGHNTVFWYRQTMMQGLELLAYFRNRAPLDDSGMPKDRFSAEMPDATLATLKIQPSEPRDSAVYFCASGPHPGVETQYFGPGTRLLVL.